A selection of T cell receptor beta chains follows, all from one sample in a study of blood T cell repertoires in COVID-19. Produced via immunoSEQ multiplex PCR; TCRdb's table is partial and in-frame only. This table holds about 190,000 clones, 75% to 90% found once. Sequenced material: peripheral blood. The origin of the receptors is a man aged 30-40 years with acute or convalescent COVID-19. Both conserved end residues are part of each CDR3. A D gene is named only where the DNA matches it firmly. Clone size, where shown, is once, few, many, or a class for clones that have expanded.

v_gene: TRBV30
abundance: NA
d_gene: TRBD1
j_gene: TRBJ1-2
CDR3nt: TGTGCCTGGACCCAGAGGAGGACAGGGGGATATGGCTACACCTTC
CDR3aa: CAWTQRRTGGYGYTF

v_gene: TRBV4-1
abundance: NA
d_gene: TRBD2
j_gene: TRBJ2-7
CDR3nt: TGCGCCAGCAGCCAACTCCAGAACTCACCGGGGGGACTAGCGGCTCCCTACGAGCAGTACTTC
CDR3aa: CASSQLQNSPGGLAAPYEQYF

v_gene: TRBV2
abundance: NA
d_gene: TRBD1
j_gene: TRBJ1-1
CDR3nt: TGTGCCAGCGGAGGGGGCCAGGCTGAAGCTTTCTTT
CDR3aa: CASGGGQAEAFF

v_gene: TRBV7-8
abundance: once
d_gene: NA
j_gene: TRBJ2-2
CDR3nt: TGTGCCAGCAGCTTAGCCAGGGTGAACACCGGGGAGCTGTTTTTT
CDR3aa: CASSLARVNTGELFF

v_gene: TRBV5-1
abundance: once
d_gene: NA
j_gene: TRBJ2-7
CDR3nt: TGCGCCAGCAGCAAAGGCGGAGATAGCTCCTACGAGCAGTACTTC
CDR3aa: CASSKGGDSSYEQYF

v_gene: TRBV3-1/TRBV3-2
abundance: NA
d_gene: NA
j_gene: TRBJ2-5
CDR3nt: TGTGCCAGCAGCCAAGATGGAGGGATAGAGACCCAGTACTTC
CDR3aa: CASSQDGGIETQYF

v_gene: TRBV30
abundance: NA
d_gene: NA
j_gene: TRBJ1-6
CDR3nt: TGTGCCTGGAGTGTACGAGCTAGTTCACCCCTCCACTTT
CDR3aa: CAWSVRASSPLHF

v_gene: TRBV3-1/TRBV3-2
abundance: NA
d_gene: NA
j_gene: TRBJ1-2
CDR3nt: TGTGCCAGCAGCCAAGGGGGGCGCGCTAACTATGGCTACACCTTC
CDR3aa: CASSQGGRANYGYTF

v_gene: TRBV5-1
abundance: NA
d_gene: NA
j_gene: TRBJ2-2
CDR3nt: TGCGCCAGCAGCTTGAACAGGGACACCGGGGAGCTGTTTTTT
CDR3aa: CASSLNRDTGELFF

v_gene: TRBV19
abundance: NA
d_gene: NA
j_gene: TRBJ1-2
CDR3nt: TGTGCCAGTAGTATGAGAGGCAGAGGCCGCGGCTACACCTTC
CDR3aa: CASSMRGRGRGYTF